The clone carrying this T cell receptor beta chain was seen once. Antigen unknown. TCRdb's table, derived via immunoSEQ multiplex PCR, lists solely in-frame clones and lacks some. The table shows around 18,000 clones, with about 89% occurring only once. These data originate in a study of OX40 agonist ivuxolimab in advanced cancers. Study-level information: Checkpoint inhibitors had been given previously to 35% to 50% of patients. General study points: Low normalized T-cell clonal expansion was additionally recorded for some nonresponders. Averaged across samples, CD8+ T cells carried more expanded clones than CD4+ did.

Germline V CDR1 and CDR2: LGHNA, YSLEER. The V and J ends lost 0 bases and 6 bases, in that order; junction bases with no gene match: 8. This CDR3 comprises 15 residues. The TCR originated in an adult with an advanced solid tumor such as melanoma, head and neck, liver or kidney cancer. V is TRBV4-3 and J is TRBJ2-7; TRBD2 matches at 7 bases. Sample: CD4+ or CD8+ T cells sorted from blood, taken in a trial of the OX40 agonist ivuxolimab. This CDR3 reads CASSQDPAGEGEQYF. The DNA of the CDR3 is TGCGCCAGCAGCCAAGATCCGGCGGGAGAGGGCGAGCAGTACTTC.